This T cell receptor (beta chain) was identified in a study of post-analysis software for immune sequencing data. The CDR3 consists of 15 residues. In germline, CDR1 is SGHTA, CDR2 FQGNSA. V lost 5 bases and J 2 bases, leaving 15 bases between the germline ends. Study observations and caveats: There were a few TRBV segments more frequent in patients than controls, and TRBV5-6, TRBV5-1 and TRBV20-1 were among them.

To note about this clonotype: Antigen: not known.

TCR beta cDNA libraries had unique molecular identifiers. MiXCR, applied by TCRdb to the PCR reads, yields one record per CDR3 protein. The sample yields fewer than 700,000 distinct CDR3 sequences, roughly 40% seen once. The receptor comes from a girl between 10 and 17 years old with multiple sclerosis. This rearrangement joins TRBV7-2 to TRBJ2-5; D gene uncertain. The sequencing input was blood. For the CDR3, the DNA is TGTGCCAGCAGCCCCCCGTGGGAACCTCAAGAGACCCAGTACTTC. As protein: CASSPPWEPQETQYF.